These T cell receptor beta chains were read from a single sample in a study of cytomegalovirus exposure and HLA in healthy donors. Profiling relied on immunoSEQ multiplex PCR, and the TCRdb table lists in-frame clones only, not all of them. The sample contains about 180,000 clones, around 77% of which appear only once. Sequencing was performed on PBMCs. These receptors were collected from a man aged 55 to 69 in good health and CMV-seronegative. Each CDR3 is given with its conserved first and last residue. D genes are given only for firm matches. A row's size may be missing; if present it is once, few, many or a size class.

.,TRBJ2-7,TRBV7-9,TRBD1,TGTGCCAGCAGCTTAGCCGGTACAGGGGCCTACGAGCAGTACTTC,CASSLAGTGAYEQYF
.,TRBJ1-5,TRBV6-5,TRBD1,TGTGCCAGCAGAGGGACAGGCAGGGGACAGCCCCAGCATTTT,CASRGTGRGQPQHF
once,TRBJ1-6,TRBV7-9,.,TGTGCCAGCAGCTTAAGCAGGGATGATTCACCCCTCCACTTT,CASSLSRDDSPLHF
.,TRBJ2-7,TRBV19,.,TGTGCCAGTAGTGGGGGACTTGGGGCCCTCTACGAGCAGTACTTC,CASSGGLGALYEQYF
.,TRBJ2-1,TRBV30,TRBD2,TGTGCCTGGAGAGTAGTGGGAGGGCAGTACCATGAGCAGTTCTTC,CAWRVVGGQYHEQFF
once,TRBJ2-2,TRBV5-1,TRBD1,TGCGCCAGCAGCTTAAATGAGGGACAGGGAATCAACGGGGAGCTGTTTTTT,CASSLNEGQGINGELFF
.,TRBJ1-1,TRBV7-6,.,TGTGCCAGCAGCTTGGCAGGGCTGAACACTGAAGCTTTCTTT,CASSLAGLNTEAFF
.,TRBJ1-2,TRBV2,TRBD1,TGTGCCAGCAGGGTCTTTTCCGGGACAGGGGGTGGCTACACCTTC,CASRVFSGTGGGYTF
.,TRBJ2-1,TRBV5-4,TRBD2,TGTGCCAGCAGGTCCGGGACTAGCGGGAACAATGAGCAGTTCTTC,CASRSGTSGNNEQFF
.,TRBJ1-6,TRBV5-4,.,TGTGCCAGCAGCTTGGACAGATTCCCTTCACCCCTCCACTTT,CASSLDRFPSPLHF
.,TRBJ2-3,TRBV5-1,TRBD2,TGCGCCAGCAGCTTGGCTAGCGGGAGGAGCTCAGATACGCAGTATTTT,CASSLASGRSSDTQYF
.,TRBJ2-7,TRBV7-3,TRBD1,TGTGCCAGCAGCTCCCCCGGGACAGGGTCCCACGAGCAGTACTTC,CASSSPGTGSHEQYF
.,TRBJ2-7,TRBV6-1,TRBD2,TGTGCCAGCAGTGAACTCCTAGCGGAGACATACGAGCAGTACTTC,CASSELLAETYEQYF
.,TRBJ2-7,TRBV5-4,TRBD2,TGTGCCAGCAGCCCTGCTAGCGGGCCCTACGAGCAGTACTTC,CASSPASGPYEQYF
.,TRBJ1-5,TRBV16,.,TGTGCCAGCAGCCACGGACACAACAATCAGCCCCAGCATTTT,CASSHGHNNQPQHF
.,TRBJ2-7,TRBV28,.,TGTGCCAGCACCCCAACTCACCGGAGGGCAGCCCACGAGCAGTACTTC,CASTPTHRRAAHEQYF
.,TRBJ1-1,TRBV29-1,.,TGCAGCGTTGAGCCAAGGGAGGCGATGAACACTGAAGCTTTCTTT,CSVEPREAMNTEAFF
few,TRBJ2-3,TRBV27,TRBD1,TGTGCCAGCAGTTTTTGGACAGGCAGCACAGATACGCAGTATTTT,CASSFWTGSTDTQYF
.,TRBJ2-7,TRBV6-1,.,TGTGCCAGCAGTGAAGTTGGGCAGCCCTACGAGCAGTACTTC,CASSEVGQPYEQYF
.,TRBJ1-1,TRBV10-3,.,TGTGCCATCAGAGTAGGGGGGGGGACTGAAGCTTTCTTT,CAIRVGGGTEAFF
.,TRBJ1-2,TRBV7-9,.,TGTGCCAGCAGCTTAACTCTTAGCTATGGCTACACCTTC,CASSLTLSYGYTF
few,TRBJ2-7,TRBV9,.,TGTGCCAGCAGCGTAGCGGCAGGTCTCTCCTACGAGCAGTACTTC,CASSVAAGLSYEQYF
.,TRBJ2-3,TRBV7-6,.,TGTGCCAGCAGCCCTCAGGTGGGGGGTTTTGGCACAGATACGCAGTATTTT,CASSPQVGGFGTDTQYF
.,TRBJ2-1,TRBV7-3,TRBD2,TGTGCCAGCAGCCCCCTCGGACTAGCGGGCCGTACGGATGAGCAGTTCTTC,CASSPLGLAGRTDEQFF
.,TRBJ2-1,TRBV6-1,TRBD2,TGTGCCAGCAGTGGCGGGGGGGCCCGGAGCAATGAGCAGTTCTTC,CASSGGGARSNEQFF
.,TRBJ1-2,TRBV6-5,TRBD1,TGTGCCAGCCTGGACAGGGGGAGCTATGGCTACACCTTC,CASLDRGSYGYTF
.,TRBJ2-1,TRBV29-1,.,TGCAGCGTTGTAGGGGAAGGGGGAGGGCCAGACGAGCAGTTCTTC,CSVVGEGGGPDEQFF
.,TRBJ2-7,TRBV11-2,.,TGTGCCAGCAGCTTAGGCAGGGGCTACTCCTACGAGCAGTACTTC,CASSLGRGYSYEQYF
.,TRBJ1-5,TRBV7-8,.,TGTGCCAGCAGTACTAAAACGAGGCTTGTGAGCAATCAGCCCCAGAATTTT,CASSTKTRLVSNQPQNF
.,TRBJ2-7,TRBV2,TRBD1,TGTGCCAGCAGTCCCCGGGACAGGTACGAGCAGTACTTC,CASSPRDRYEQYF
.,TRBJ2-5,TRBV5-1,TRBD1,TGCGCCAGCAGCTTGGACAGGGGGTACCAAGAGACCCAGTACTTC,CASSLDRGYQETQYF
.,TRBJ2-1,TRBV7-9,.,TGTGCCAGCAGCCCGGGGACAAAACTCTTCTTC,CASSPGTKLFF